The 24 T cell receptor beta chains given below trace back to one sample, sequenced in a study of shared clonotypes between healthy human individuals (dated by TCRdb to the early 2020s). Library preparation was by the immunoSEQ multiplex PCR assay. The immuneACCESS repertoire file appears here via TCRdb, limited to in-frame rearrangements. These files lack a portion of the clones; in checked studies, under half of the deficit traces to unresolved V genes, and the cause of the others is not known. This sample gives hundreds of thousands of clones in total; less than 85% of them show up just once. The top ten constitute around 1.6% of the sample. What was sequenced was memory CD4+ T cells sorted from blood. The label giving this sample's cell subset or site can be read as: CD45RA-negative fraction. The receptors here all came from a woman in her thirties in good health.

This clone showed up just a few times. The chain carries TRBV5-4 and TRBJ2-3; D is unresolved. The germline V gene has CDR1 SGHNT and CDR2 YYREEE (reference sequence). The V end lost 1 base, the J end lost 6 bases, and 3 bases lay between the germline ends. CDR3 length: 11 residues. DNA for the CDR3: TGTGCCAGCAGCTTGCAGGATACGCAGTATTTT. It yields the protein CASSLQDTQYF.

V and J are TRBV4-1 and TRBJ2-7; D may match TRBD1 or TRBD2 (5 bases each). Germline loops: CDR1 MGHRA, CDR2 YSYEKL. V was pared by 2 bases and J by 0 bases, with 11 bases between. The CDR3 sequence is 15 residues long. The CDR3 loop reads CASSQIGTNSYEQYF. CDR3 nucleotide sequence: TGCGCCAGCAGCCAAATAGGGACGAACTCCTACGAGCAGTACTTC.

This rearrangement joins TRBV28 to TRBJ2-3, with D possibly matching TRBD2 (5 bases). Between the trimmed V and J ends, which lost 8 bases and 5 bases, there was a span of 11 bases. The CDR3 contains 12 residues. Per germline, CDR1 MDHEN and CDR2 SYDVKM. CDR3 region: CASHREGDTQYF. The CDR3 DNA reads TGTGCCAGCCACCGAGAGGGAGATACGCAGTATTTT.

This chain links TRBV28 with TRBJ1-2; D not resolved. Germline V lookup: CDR1 MDHEN, CDR2 SYDVKM. V lost 5 bases, J lost 0 bases, and 16 bases lay in between. The CDR3 is made up of 16 amino acids. CDR3 sequence: CASSIPSRSSNYGYTF. The CDR3 nucleotides read TGTGCCAGCAGTATCCCCTCCCGTTCATCTAACTATGGCTACACCTTC.

The chain joins TRBV9 to TRBJ2-7, with TRBD2 as a possible D gene (7 bases). CDR1 SGDLS and CDR2 YYNGEE come from the germline V gene. CDR3 size: 16 residues. The V end lost 4 bases, the J end lost 6 bases, and 23 bases lay between the germline ends. CDR3 amino acids: CASSPRGGEGLGEQYF. The CDR3 DNA reads as TGTGCCAGCAGCCCTCGAGGGGGGGAGGGCCTAGGCGAGCAGTACTTC.

CDR3 residues: CASSLGSSGAYNEQFF. Written as DNA, the CDR3 is TGTGCCAGCAGCTTAGGTTCGAGCGGGGCATACAATGAGCAGTTCTTC. The chain joins TRBV7-7 to TRBJ2-1; TRBD2 matches at 7 bases. The CDR3 consists of 16 residues. Losses at the gene ends were 1 base for V and 4 bases for J; bases not matched to a gene: 7. Germline loops: CDR1 SSHAT, CDR2 FNYEAQ (reference sequence).

The table lists this clone with a few counts. Sequence at one end of the junction differs from germline and may be a read error. The chain joins TRBV29-1 to TRBJ2-7, with D hard to call. The CDR3 extends over 12 amino acids. Per the germline V gene, CDR1 is SQVTM and CDR2 is ANQGSEA. Written as DNA, the CDR3 is TGCAGCGTTGAAGATCATAACAAGATGGTGAACTTC. This gives the protein CSVEDHNKMVNF.

The chain has TRBV6-5 and TRBJ2-1; unclear D gene. The germline V gene encodes CDR1 MNHEY and CDR2 SVGAGI. The V and J ends lost 0 bases and 6 bases respectively, with 9 bases between them. CDR3 size: 14 residues. CDR3 protein: CASSYSRSPNEQFF. CDR3 DNA sequence: TGTGCCAGCAGTTACTCGAGGTCCCCCAATGAGCAGTTCTTC.

This clone was found once. V is TRBV4-2 and J is TRBJ2-5, with 11 positions matching TRBD2. Unmatched junction bases numbered 8, after V lost 4 bases and J lost 1 base. CDR3 length equals 17 residues. The germline V gene encodes CDR1 LGHNA and CDR2 YNFKEQ. CDR3 DNA sequence: TGTGCCAGCAGCCTCAGAATAGCGGGAGGGGGCCAAGAGACCCAGTACTTC. This codes for CASSLRIAGGGQETQYF.

The chain couples TRBV28 to TRBJ2-7; D perhaps matches TRBD1 (5 bases). The germline V and J ends were trimmed by 6 bases and 4 bases, with 16 bases remaining between them. The CDR3 contains 14 residues. From germline, CDR1 is MDHEN and CDR2 SYDVKM. In DNA, the CDR3 is TGTGCCAGCAGATTTGACCGAAGGGGTTACGAGCAGTACTTC. Translation: CASRFDRRGYEQYF.

This clone was found a few times. The likely explanation is a read error, given a far larger clone one base away. The sample carries other DNA sequences with the same CDR3. CDR3 nucleotides: TGCGCCAGCAGCATGGACTCGAGCTCCTACAATGAGCAGTTCTTC. Its translation is CASSMDSSSYNEQFF. The chain has TRBV5-1 and TRBJ2-1; tentatively, D is TRBD2 (5 bases). Germline values: CDR1 SGHRS, CDR2 YFSETQ. The CDR3 consists of 15 residues. V lost 4 bases, J lost 0 bases, and 11 bases lay in between.

A remark on this clone: The identical CDR3 is also encoded by other nucleotide sequences in the sample. The gene calls are TRBV6-1 and TRBJ1-2; tentative D call: TRBD1 (6 bases). CDR3 size: 13 residues. The V end was cut by 4 bases, the J end by 4 bases, with 10 bases between. The V gene's germline CDR1 is MNHNS and CDR2 SASEGT. CDR3 sequence (DNA): TGTGCCAGCAGTGCACAGGGAGGCTATGGCTACACCTTC. The encoded protein is CASSAQGGYGYTF.

This clone was counted between two and nine times. This chain uses TRBV6-6 with TRBJ1-4, with 8 nucleotides matching TRBD1. The V segment lost 5 bases and the J segment 7 bases; nucleotides outside the gene matches: 12. From germline, CDR1 is MNHNY and CDR2 SVGAGI (reference sequence). CDR3 length: 16 residues. CDR3 protein: CASSKILQGGSEKLFF. CDR3 nucleotides: TGTGCCAGCAGTAAGATATTACAGGGGGGCTCTGAAAAACTGTTTTTT.

The V call is TRBV19, the J call TRBJ2-5; D is possibly TRBD1 (5 bases). The CDR3 loop spans 12 amino acids. V lost 6 bases and J 3 bases, leaving 8 bases between the germline ends. Germline V CDR1 and CDR2: LNHDA, SQIVND (reference sequence). The CDR3 region is CASRGPKETQYF. CDR3 DNA sequence: TGTGCCAGTAGGGGGCCTAAAGAGACCCAGTACTTC.

This clone was observed many times. The genes are TRBV11-2 and TRBJ2-1; 7 nucleotides line up with TRBD1. V lost 5 bases, J lost 1 base, and 5 bases stayed unmatched. Germline-derived CDR1 and CDR2 are SGHAT and FQNNGV. The CDR3 has 15 residues. This chain's CDR3 is CASSKPGQSYNEQFF. CDR3 DNA sequence: TGTGCCAGCAGCAAGCCGGGACAGTCCTACAATGAGCAGTTCTTC.

In this sample, this clone turned up many times. The gene calls are TRBV10-3 and TRBJ1-1; 9 nucleotides agree with TRBD1. The V segment lost 1 base and the J segment 8 bases; nucleotides outside the gene matches: 2. CDR3 length equals 13 residues. The V gene's germline CDR1 is ENHRY and CDR2 SYGVKD. Written as DNA, the CDR3 is TGTGCCATCAGTGAGTGGGGACAGGGAGAAGCTTTCTTT. Its translation: CAISEWGQGEAFF.

The chain links TRBV5-6 to TRBJ2-1; tentative D call: TRBD2 (6 bases). V lost 4 bases to trimming and J lost 15 bases, with 17 bases between them. This CDR3 is built from 12 residues. Germline CDR1 SGHDT, CDR2 YYEEEE. DNA of the CDR3: TGTGCCAGCAGCGTCAGACTAGGCCCCCTGTTCTTC. It translates to CASSVRLGPLFF.

The rearrangement uses TRBV19 and TRBJ2-2; the D gene is possibly TRBD2 (6 bases). Trimming took 5 bases from V and 5 from J, leaving 12 bases between them. The germline V gene encodes CDR1 LNHDA and CDR2 SQIVND (reference sequence). There are 14 residues in the CDR3. The CDR3 reads CASSGGPSTGELFF. In nucleotides, the CDR3 is TGTGCCAGTAGTGGAGGGCCTAGTACCGGGGAGCTGTTTTTT.

This clone was picked up a small number of times. The chain has TRBV11-3 and TRBJ1-2; D perhaps matches TRBD1 (6 bases). V lost 0 bases and J 3 bases, leaving 11 bases between the germline ends. Germline V gives CDR1 SGHNT, CDR2 YENEEA. This CDR3 spans 15 amino acids. CDR3 sequence: CASSLEGQMDYGYTF. As DNA, the CDR3 is TGTGCCAGCAGCTTAGAAGGACAGATGGACTATGGCTACACCTTC.

On this clone itself: The same CDR3 arises from other DNA sequences in this sample as well. The J gene is TRBJ2-3, the V gene TRBV7-3; 13 bases map to TRBD2. Germline V gene data show CDR1 as SGHTA and CDR2 as FQGTGA. The CDR3 totals 16 residues. The V gene end was trimmed by 4 bases and the J gene end by 2 bases; junction bases not matched to a gene: 3. CDR3 in amino acids: CASSSGLAGLTDTQYF. For the CDR3, the DNA is TGTGCCAGCAGCTCGGGACTAGCGGGACTCACAGATACGCAGTATTTT.

The rearrangement joins TRBV6-4 to TRBJ2-2; 11 positions match TRBD2. Germline-derived CDR1 and CDR2 are MRHNA and SNTAGT. The CDR3 is made up of 14 amino acids. Losses at the gene ends were 6 bases for V and 4 bases for J; bases not matched to a gene: 1. In DNA form, the CDR3 reads TGTGCCAGCAGGGGGACTAGCGGCACCGGGGAGCTGTTTTTT. It yields the protein CASRGTSGTGELFF.

V is TRBV18 and J is TRBJ1-4; possibly TRBD1 for D (5 bases). Trimming removed 3 bases from V and 7 bases from J, with 18 bases in between. This CDR3 has 16 amino acids. From germline, CDR1 is KGHSH and CDR2 LQKENI. The CDR3 is CASSPRSGGIGEKLFF. CDR3 DNA: TGTGCCAGCTCACCCCGGAGTGGGGGAATAGGTGAAAAACTGTTTTTT.

This clone turned up a few times. The gene calls are TRBV4-2 and TRBJ2-2; the match to TRBD2 covers 10 bases. The J segment lost 6 bases and the V segment lost 0 bases, leaving 4 bases of the junction unmatched. The germline CDR1 and CDR2 sequences are LGHNA and YNFKEQ. CDR3 length equals 16 residues. CDR3 loop: CASSQDPAGGAGELFF. The CDR3 DNA is TGTGCCAGCAGCCAAGACCCAGCGGGAGGGGCCGGGGAGCTGTTTTTT.

The chain joins TRBV6-5 to TRBJ2-7, with D hard to call. CDR3 size: 13 residues. Trimming took 6 bases from V and 4 from J, leaving 13 bases between them. The V gene's germline CDR1 is MNHEY and CDR2 SVGAGI. The CDR3 DNA sequence: TGTGCCAGCAGAGACGGGCCCCTATACGAGCAGTACTTC. The encoded protein is CASRDGPLYEQYF.